This TCR beta chain was captured by sequencing in a study of CD8+ T cells in alopecia areata. Extraction of RNA preceded its reverse transcription into cDNA, which served as the sequencing template. The table came from immunoSEQ multiplex PCR; TCRdb's copy has only in-frame clones and leaves some out. Among under 250,000 clones listed, around three fifths were seen once. Treatment indicated: oral pan-JAK inhibitor, 5-10 mg twice daily. The V end lost 2 bases, the J end lost 4 bases, and 6 bases lay between the germline ends. The germline CDR1 and CDR2 sequences are GTSNPN and SVGIG (reference sequence). The CDR3 consists of 12 residues.

The receptor's source is a human donor with alopecia areata. The rearrangement uses TRBV30 and TRBJ1-5; D call uncertain. Sample: CD4+ T cells sorted from blood, taken at week 4, from a patient treated with tofacitinib. The CDR3 DNA follows: TGTGCCTGGAGTAAGGGAAATCAGCCCCAGCATTTT. Translating gives CAWSKGNQPQHF.